The 27 T cell receptor beta chains reported below all come from one sample, sequenced in a study of identical twins. In TCRdb, the 5' RACE reads were re-called with MiXCR into one record per CDR3 protein. The data show 600,000 to 800,000 distinct CDR3 sequences, about 20% seen once. These records were also assigned to another study, of T cells expressing NK-cell markers.

The material sequenced was PBMCs. The receptors were sampled from a woman aged 18-30 years in good health.

The chain uses TRBV3-1 and TRBJ2-2; 11 bases match TRBD2. Trimming took 3 bases from V and 4 from J; bases not matched to a gene: 7. In germline, CDR1 is LGHDT, CDR2 YNNKEL (reference sequence). The CDR3 is made up of 17 amino acids. The CDR3 here is CASSQYSGGGSTGELFF. CDR3 DNA: TGTGCCAGCAGCCAGTATAGCGGGGGGGGAAGCACCGGGGAGCTGTTTTTT.

This clonotype was counted at least ten times. This chain connects TRBV2 to TRBJ2-5; D unclear. V was trimmed by 7 bases and J by 0 bases, leaving 3 bases between them. The CDR3 is 11 amino acids. Germline loops: CDR1 SNHLY, CDR2 FYNNEI. The chain's CDR3 is CASKYQETQYF. The CDR3 DNA follows: TGTGCCAGCAAGTACCAAGAGACCCAGTACTTC.

This clonotype has ten or more counts. The chain carries TRBV13 and TRBJ1-5, with D possibly being TRBD1 (6 bases). The CDR3 has 15 amino acids. With 0 bases removed from V and 6 bases from J, the gap between germline ends came to 12 bases. CDR1 PRHDT and CDR2 FYEKMQ come from the germline V gene (reference sequence). The CDR3 DNA reads as TGTGCCAGCAGCTTAGGATCGGGGGGCTCTCAGCCCCAGCATTTT. It translates to CASSLGSGGSQPQHF.

The chain carries TRBV6-5 and TRBJ2-6; D is unresolved. The CDR3 has 15 residues. The V gene lost 0 bases and the J gene lost 2 bases, with 5 bases spanning the gap. Germline loops: CDR1 MNHEY, CDR2 SVGAGI. CDR3 bases: TGTGCCAGCAGTTACTCCGTCCCTGGGGCCAACGTCCTGACTTTC. Protein product: CASSYSVPGANVLTF.

This sequence joins TRBV4-1 and TRBJ2-6; a possible D gene is TRBD2 (5 bases). Trimming stripped 1 base from V and 0 bases from J, with 13 bases between. Germline V CDR1 and CDR2: MGHRA, YSYEKL. This CDR3 contains 18 residues. CDR3 region: CASSQGPSPNSGANVLTF. CDR3 DNA: TGCGCCAGCAGCCAAGGGCCTAGCCCTAACTCTGGGGCCAACGTCCTGACTTTC.

The V gene is TRBV7-9, the J gene TRBJ2-5; 10 positions match TRBD2. With 5 bases clipped from V and 2 bases from J, the junction kept 8 bases outside the gene matches. CDR1 and CDR2 from the germline V gene are SEHNR and FQNEAQ (reference sequence). The CDR3 totals 16 residues. The CDR3 coding sequence is TGTGCCAGCAGCACCTCGGATAGCGGGGGGCAAGAGACCCAGTACTTC. This gives the protein CASSTSDSGGQETQYF. Based on the CDR3 plus reference TRBV7-9 and TRBJ2-5, the full variable domain is DTGVSQNPRHKITKRGQNVTFRCDPISEHNRLYWYRQTLGQGPEFLTYFQNEAQLEKSRLLSDRFSAERPKGSFSTLEIQRTEQGDSAMYLCASSTSDSGGQETQYFGPGTRLLVL.

This clonotype has a handful of counts. J is TRBJ2-7 and V is TRBV5-1; 9 positions match TRBD2. This CDR3 is built from 13 residues. The junction had 4 bases not matched to a gene; V was cut back by 4 bases and J by 5 bases. CDR1 and CDR2 from the germline V gene are SGHRS and YFSETQ. The CDR3, as DNA: TGCGCCAGCAGCCTAGCGGGATGGGACGAGCAGTACTTC. Translation gives CASSLAGWDEQYF.

The chain combines TRBV11-3 with TRBJ1-1; D might be TRBD1 (6 bases). The CDR3 loop spans 14 amino acids. The V end was cut by 5 bases, the J end by 4 bases, with 14 bases between. Germline-derived CDR1 and CDR2 are SGHNT and YENEEA. The CDR3: CASSPRGRGTEAFF. The CDR3 DNA sequence: TGTGCCAGCAGCCCCAGGGGAAGAGGCACTGAAGCTTTCTTT.

V and J are TRBV5-1 and TRBJ2-3; perhaps TRBD1 as D (6 bases). The CDR3 extends over 14 amino acids. CDR1 is SGHRS, CDR2 YFSETQ, per germline. Trimming took off 2 bases at V and 6 bases at J, with 13 bases between the two ends. Here the CDR3 reads CASSLQGQGDTQYF. The CDR3 DNA is TGCGCCAGCAGCTTACAGGGCCAGGGGGATACGCAGTATTTT.

The rearrangement joins TRBV27 to TRBJ2-1, with 8 bases lining up with TRBD1. J lost 3 bases, V lost 7 bases, and 5 bases had no gene match. The CDR3 has 14 amino acids. CDR1 and CDR2 (germline): MNHEY, SMNVEV (reference sequence). The CDR3 loop reads CASKRDRGYNEQFF. Written as DNA, the CDR3 is TGTGCCAGCAAACGTGACAGGGGCTACAATGAGCAGTTCTTC.

This clonotype was seen a few times. The chain combines TRBV20-1 with TRBJ2-3; the D gene is possibly TRBD2 (5 bases). The CDR3 totals 13 residues. The germline CDR1 and CDR2 sequences are DFQATT and SNEGSKA (reference sequence). Trimming cost V 3 bases and J 4 bases, with 11 bases left between them. Here the CDR3 reads CSARRAPADTQYF. In DNA form, the CDR3 reads TGCAGTGCTAGGAGGGCTCCGGCAGATACGCAGTATTTT.

The chain uses TRBV4-3 and TRBJ2-3; perhaps D is TRBD1 or TRBD2 (6 bases each). The V gene's germline CDR1 is LGHNA and CDR2 YSLEER. V dropped 0 bases and J dropped 4 bases, with 14 bases sitting between them. The CDR3 is made up of 16 amino acids. DNA of the CDR3: TGCGCCAGCAGCCAAGAAGGGGGGAGGTGGGCAGATACGCAGTATTTT. Encoded protein: CASSQEGGRWADTQYF.

On this clonotype: A clone one base away is much larger, so this may be a read error. This chain uses TRBV9 with TRBJ2-1; 12 bases are shared with TRBD2. CDR3 length: 15 residues. Trimming cost V 3 bases and J 6 bases; bases outside gene matches: 4. Germline lookup yields CDR1 SGDLS and CDR2 YYNGEE. CDR3 sequence: CASSDLAGGLNEQFF. The CDR3 DNA reads as TGTGCCAGCAGCGATCTAGCGGGGGGGCTCAATGAGCAGTTCTTC.

The chain employs TRBV6-5 and TRBJ2-1, with unresolved D. Trimming shortened V by 6 bases and J by 4 bases, and 16 bases separated the two germline ends. Germline V CDR1 and CDR2: MNHEY, SVGAGI. The CDR3 extends over 15 amino acids. CDR3 protein: CASRITPPPYNEQFF. The CDR3 nucleotides read TGTGCCAGCAGAATTACTCCGCCGCCATACAATGAGCAGTTCTTC.

Here the CDR3 DNA reads TGCAGTGCCAGATCAGGACTAGCGGGAGGTGAGCAGTTCTTC. This codes for CSARSGLAGGEQFF. The gene calls are TRBV20-1 and TRBJ2-1; 14 bases match TRBD2. The V gene end was trimmed by 6 bases and the J gene end by 9 bases; junction bases not matched to a gene: 7. The CDR3 has 14 residues. CDR1 is DFQATT, CDR2 SNEGSKA, per germline (reference sequence).

Concerning this clonotype: The junction and the germline gene differ at one end; a read error may be behind it. The chain uses TRBV4-1 and TRBJ2-2, with TRBD1 matching 9 bases. The CDR3 runs 18 residues. Germline CDR1 is MGHRA and CDR2 is YSYEKL. The CDR3 protein is CAISPGLLGQGRTGELFF. The CDR3 coding sequence is TGTGCCATCAGCCCTGGGCTGCTAGGACAGGGGCGCACCGGGGAGCTGTTTTTT.

The table lists this clonotype with many counts. V and J are TRBV12-3 or TRBV12-4 and TRBJ2-7; the D gene is possibly TRBD2 (6 bases). With 3 bases removed from V and 5 bases from J, the gap between germline ends came to 14 bases. This CDR3 has 14 amino acids. The CDR3 loop reads CASSFGGMRDEQYF. Written as DNA, the CDR3 is TGTGCCAGCAGTTTTGGGGGGATGAGGGACGAGCAGTACTTC.

This clonotype showed up just once. V and J are TRBV5-1 and TRBJ2-2, with TRBD2 as a possible D gene (6 bases). The ends were cut back, 1 base at V and 6 bases at J, with 16 bases in the middle. CDR1 SGHRS and CDR2 YFSETQ come from the germline V gene. There are 16 residues in the CDR3. The CDR3 protein is CASSLKAGTFPGELFF. The CDR3, as DNA: TGCGCCAGCAGCTTGAAGGCGGGGACCTTCCCCGGGGAGCTGTTTTTT.

The chain links TRBV24-1 to TRBJ2-3, with 9 bases matching TRBD1. This CDR3 has 16 amino acids. The germline V gene encodes CDR1 KGHDR and CDR2 SFDVKD. With 3 bases clipped from V and 0 bases from J, the junction kept 3 bases outside the gene matches. The DNA of the CDR3 is TGTGCCACCAGTGATACCGGGACAGGGAGCACAGATACGCAGTATTTT. Translating it yields CATSDTGTGSTDTQYF.

V gene TRBV4-1 combines with J gene TRBJ2-2; D gene unclear. The V gene's germline CDR1 is MGHRA and CDR2 YSYEKL. Trimming cost V 7 bases and J 0 bases, with 12 bases left between them. The CDR3 sequence is 15 residues long. This CDR3 is CASTLRFPNTGELFF. CDR3 nucleotides: TGCGCCAGCACCCTTAGGTTCCCGAACACCGGGGAGCTGTTTTTT.

This chain joins TRBV27 and TRBJ2-3, with D perhaps matching TRBD1 (6 bases). V was trimmed by 3 bases and J by 10 bases, leaving 14 bases between them. The germline V gene has CDR1 MNHEY and CDR2 SMNVEV (reference sequence). This CDR3 contains 13 residues. CDR3 protein: CASSFSGANAQYF. CDR3 DNA: TGTGCCAGCAGTTTTTCAGGGGCTAATGCGCAGTATTTT.

This clonotype occurred many times. V usage is TRBV7-9 and J usage is TRBJ2-5, with TRBD1 matching 9 bases. Germline CDR1 SEHNR, CDR2 FQNEAQ (reference sequence). V lost 3 bases and J lost 4; bases outside the gene matches: 9. The CDR3 covers 16 residues. This CDR3 reads CASSFPPGQGTETQYF. The CDR3 DNA reads as TGTGCCAGCAGCTTCCCCCCGGGACAGGGTACAGAGACCCAGTACTTC.

The J gene is TRBJ2-7, the V gene TRBV5-1; the match to TRBD2 covers 11 bases. The CDR3 is made up of 15 amino acids. V trimming: 4 bases; J trimming: 4 bases; junction bases outside the gene matches: 7. The germline CDR1 and CDR2 sequences are SGHRS and YFSETQ. CDR3 nucleotide sequence: TGCGCCAGCAGCCAGGGACTAGCGGATATTTACGAGCAGTACTTC. Translating gives CASSQGLADIYEQYF.

The sample holds many counts of this clonotype. The chain links TRBV12-3 or TRBV12-4 to TRBJ1-5; D is unclear. Trimming shortened V by 5 bases and J by 3 bases, and 11 bases separated the two germline ends. The CDR3 consists of 14 residues. As DNA, the CDR3 is TGTGCCAGCAGTCCCGGACTTATCAATCAGCCCCAGCATTTT. Translating gives CASSPGLINQPQHF.

This clonotype has just a few counts. The chain couples TRBV20-1 to TRBJ2-1; 7 bases fit TRBD2. The CDR3 spans 13 residues. V lost 3 bases, J lost 9 bases, and 8 bases stayed unmatched. Per germline, CDR1 DFQATT and CDR2 SNEGSKA (reference sequence). The CDR3 spells CSARGTMSGEQFF. The DNA of the CDR3 is TGCAGTGCTAGGGGGACTATGTCCGGTGAGCAGTTCTTC.

This chain's CDR3 is CATSTPTGRVAYEQYF. For the CDR3, the DNA is TGTGCCACCAGCACGCCGACAGGGAGAGTGGCATACGAGCAGTACTTC. This chain links TRBV15 with TRBJ2-7; 7 bases are a match to TRBD1. Germline values: CDR1 LNHNV, CDR2 YYDKDF (reference sequence). Trimming cost V 4 bases and J 4 bases; bases outside gene matches: 13. This CDR3 is 16 amino acids long.

This clonotype showed up just a few times. The chain uses TRBV5-1 and TRBJ2-5, with 11 bases identical to TRBD2. The CDR3 runs 17 residues. CDR1 SGHRS and CDR2 YFSETQ come from the germline V gene. V was pared by 0 bases and J by 4 bases, with 8 bases of the junction left unmatched. Written as DNA, the CDR3 is TGCGCCAGCAGCTTGGGTATACTAGCGGGGGCCGGAGAGACCCAGTACTTC. Its translation is CASSLGILAGAGETQYF.